Below, one TCR beta chain is given with its context. The antigen is not known. The sample originates from a study of neurological immune-mediated disorders. Germline-derived CDR1 and CDR2 are DFQATT and SNEGSKA (reference sequence). There are 13 residues in the CDR3. Trimming shortened V by 6 bases and J by 2 bases, and 14 bases separated the two germline ends. Study results and limitations: Private repertoires in all groups were suggested by the absence of shared CDR3 amino acid sequences among expanded clones across subjects.

Healthy controls consisted of blood bank volunteers in Maryland, USA. Libraries used 2 million unsorted PBMCs kept frozen in RNAlater. Every sequencing run returned over 190 million TCR-beta sequences, which were derived from 15-18 subjects. TCRdb called the 5' RACE reads again in MiXCR, with one record for every CDR3 protein. This repertoire shows roughly 30,000 distinct CDR3 sequences, about 6.2% found once; its top ten account for around 8.5%. The specimen was PBMCs. This TCR was recovered from a woman aged 45 to 65 in good health. The chain links TRBV20-1 to TRBJ2-7; D not resolved. The CDR3 sequence: CSALTGLTYEQYF. In DNA form, the CDR3 reads TGCAGTGCCCTCACCGGGCTGACCTACGAGCAGTACTTC.